The rows below give T cell receptor beta chains drawn from one sample of a study of blood T cell repertoires in COVID-19. The assay was immunoSEQ multiplex PCR, and TCRdb's table has in-frame clones only and misses some. Of about 260,000 clones listed, 80% to 90% are singletons. The sequencing input was peripheral blood. Source of these receptors: a woman aged 45-65 years who had recovered from COVID-19. Each CDR3 is given with its conserved first and last residue. The D gene is left open where the match is weak. A clone size is listed for some rows: how often the clone was seen (once, few, many), or a class if it is expanded.

j_call d_call v_call clone_size cdr3_aa cdr3_nt
TRBJ1-2 . TRBV4-3 . CASSQDWRVNYGYTF TGCGCCAGCAGCCAAGATTGGAGGGTAAACTATGGCTACACCTTC
TRBJ1-5 . TRBV6-2/TRBV6-3 . CASSRGGNQPQHF TGTGCCAGCAGCCGGGGGGGCAATCAGCCCCAGCATTTT
TRBJ1-6 . TRBV11-2 few CASSFTWWGRGSYNSPLHF TGTGCCAGCAGCTTCACCTGGTGGGGTAGGGGATCCTATAATTCACCCCTCCACTTT
TRBJ2-1 . TRBV28 . CASRGAGSLYNEQFF TGTGCCAGCAGGGGGGCGGGCAGCCTATACAATGAGCAGTTCTTC
TRBJ1-2 . TRBV7-2 . CASSLTREEGYTF TGTGCCAGCAGCTTAACCAGGGAGGAGGGCTACACCTTC
TRBJ2-7 . TRBV13 . CASSFSYEQYF TGTGCCAGCAGCTTTTCTTACGAGCAGTACTTC
TRBJ2-3 TRBD2 TRBV3-1/TRBV3-2 . CAAWASGGTDTQYF TGTGCCGCCTGGGCTAGCGGGGGGACAGATACGCAGTATTTT
TRBJ2-7 . TRBV30 . CAWSRGSSNEQYF TGTGCCTGGAGCCGAGGTAGCTCCAACGAGCAGTACTTC
TRBJ2-3 . TRBV3-1/TRBV3-2 . CASSQDIAGTGYF TGTGCCAGCAGCCAAGATATCGCGGGAACGGGGTATTTT
TRBJ1-3 . TRBV7-8 . CASSLGAGFSGNTIYF TGTGCCAGCAGCTTAGGGGCAGGTTTCTCTGGAAACACCATATATTTT
TRBJ2-3 TRBD2 TRBV5-1 . CASSLRTSGGVRDTQYF TGCGCCAGCAGCCTCCGGACTAGCGGGGGGGTCCGGGATACGCAGTATTTT
TRBJ1-2 . TRBV28 . CASNKSGHPILTF TGTGCCAGCAACAAATCGGGACACCCGATTCTCACCTTC
TRBJ2-2 TRBD1 TRBV7-9 . CASSSWPGQGVTGELFF TGTGCCAGCAGCTCGTGGCCTGGGCAGGGGGTTACCGGGGAGCTGTTTTTT